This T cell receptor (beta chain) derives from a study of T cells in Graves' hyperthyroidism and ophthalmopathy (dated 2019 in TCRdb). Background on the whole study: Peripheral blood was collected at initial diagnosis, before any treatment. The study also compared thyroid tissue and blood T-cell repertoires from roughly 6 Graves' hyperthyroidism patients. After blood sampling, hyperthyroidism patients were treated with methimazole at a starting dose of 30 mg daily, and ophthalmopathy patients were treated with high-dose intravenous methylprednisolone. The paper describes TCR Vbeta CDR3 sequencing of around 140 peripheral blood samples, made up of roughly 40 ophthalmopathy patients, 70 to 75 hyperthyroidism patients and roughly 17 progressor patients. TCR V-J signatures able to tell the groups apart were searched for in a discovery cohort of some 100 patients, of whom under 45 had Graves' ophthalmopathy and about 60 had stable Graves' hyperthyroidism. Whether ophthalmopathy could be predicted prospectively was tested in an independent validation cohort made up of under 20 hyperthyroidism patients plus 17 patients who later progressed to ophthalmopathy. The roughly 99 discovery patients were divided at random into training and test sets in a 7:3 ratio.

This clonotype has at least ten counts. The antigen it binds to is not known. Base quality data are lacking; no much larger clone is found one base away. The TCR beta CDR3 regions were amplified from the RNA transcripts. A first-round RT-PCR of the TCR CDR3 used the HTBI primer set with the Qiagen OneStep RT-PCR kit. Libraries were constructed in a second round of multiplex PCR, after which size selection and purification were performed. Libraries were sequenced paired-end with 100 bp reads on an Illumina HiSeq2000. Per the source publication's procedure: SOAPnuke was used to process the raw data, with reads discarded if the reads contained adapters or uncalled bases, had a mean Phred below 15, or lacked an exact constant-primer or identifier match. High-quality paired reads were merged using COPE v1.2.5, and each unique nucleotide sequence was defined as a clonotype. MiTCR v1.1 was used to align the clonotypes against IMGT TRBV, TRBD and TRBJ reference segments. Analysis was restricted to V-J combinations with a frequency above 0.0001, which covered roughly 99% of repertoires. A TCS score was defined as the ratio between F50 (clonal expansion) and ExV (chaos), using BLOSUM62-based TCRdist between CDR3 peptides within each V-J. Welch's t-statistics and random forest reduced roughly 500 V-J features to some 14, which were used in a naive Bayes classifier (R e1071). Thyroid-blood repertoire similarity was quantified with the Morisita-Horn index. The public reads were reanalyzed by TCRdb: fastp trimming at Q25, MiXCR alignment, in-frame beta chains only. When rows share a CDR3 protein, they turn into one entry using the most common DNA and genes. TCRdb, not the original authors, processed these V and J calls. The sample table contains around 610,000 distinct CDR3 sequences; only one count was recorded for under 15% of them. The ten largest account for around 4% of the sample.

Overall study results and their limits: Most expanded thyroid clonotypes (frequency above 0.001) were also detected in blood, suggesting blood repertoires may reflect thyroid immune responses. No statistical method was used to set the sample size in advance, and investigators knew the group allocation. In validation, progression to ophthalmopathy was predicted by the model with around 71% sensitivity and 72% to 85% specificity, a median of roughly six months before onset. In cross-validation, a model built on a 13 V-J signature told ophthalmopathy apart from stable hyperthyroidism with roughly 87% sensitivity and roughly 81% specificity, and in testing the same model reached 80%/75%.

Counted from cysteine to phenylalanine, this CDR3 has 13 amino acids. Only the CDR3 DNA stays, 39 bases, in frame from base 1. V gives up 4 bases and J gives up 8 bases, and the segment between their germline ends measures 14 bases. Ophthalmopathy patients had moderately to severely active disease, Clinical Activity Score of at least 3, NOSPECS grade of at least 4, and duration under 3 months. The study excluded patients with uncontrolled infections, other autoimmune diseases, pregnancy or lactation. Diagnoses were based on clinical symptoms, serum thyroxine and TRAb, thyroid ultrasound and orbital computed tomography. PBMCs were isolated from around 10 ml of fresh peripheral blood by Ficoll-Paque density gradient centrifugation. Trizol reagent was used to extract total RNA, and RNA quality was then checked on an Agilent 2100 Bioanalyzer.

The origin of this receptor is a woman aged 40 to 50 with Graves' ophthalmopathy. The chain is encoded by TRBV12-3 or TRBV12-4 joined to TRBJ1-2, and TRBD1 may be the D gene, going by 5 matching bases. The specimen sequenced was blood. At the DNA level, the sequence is TGTGCCAGCAGTTCCACGCCGGGGGAGGGCTACACCTTC. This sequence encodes CASSSTPGEGYTF.